This T cell receptor (beta chain) was captured by sequencing in a study of cytomegalovirus exposure and HLA in healthy donors. PCR used 60 Vbeta primers and 13 Jbeta primers. Generated by immunoSEQ multiplex PCR, the TCRdb table keeps only in-frame clones and is missing some. The repertoire has tens of thousands of clones, approximately 82% of them found once; the top ten carry 2.5% to 3%. The CDR3 spans 15 residues. The germline gives CDR1 SGHNT, CDR2 YYREEE (reference sequence). The V end was cut by 4 bases, the J end by 0 bases, with 13 bases between. The sample comprised PBMCs. This TCR was sampled from a man in his fifties in good health and CMV-seronegative. The chain employs TRBV5-4 and TRBJ1-1; D is ambiguous. The CDR3: CASSPGMGLNTEAFF. Here the CDR3 DNA reads TGTGCCAGCAGCCCGGGAATGGGGTTGAACACTGAAGCTTTCTTT.